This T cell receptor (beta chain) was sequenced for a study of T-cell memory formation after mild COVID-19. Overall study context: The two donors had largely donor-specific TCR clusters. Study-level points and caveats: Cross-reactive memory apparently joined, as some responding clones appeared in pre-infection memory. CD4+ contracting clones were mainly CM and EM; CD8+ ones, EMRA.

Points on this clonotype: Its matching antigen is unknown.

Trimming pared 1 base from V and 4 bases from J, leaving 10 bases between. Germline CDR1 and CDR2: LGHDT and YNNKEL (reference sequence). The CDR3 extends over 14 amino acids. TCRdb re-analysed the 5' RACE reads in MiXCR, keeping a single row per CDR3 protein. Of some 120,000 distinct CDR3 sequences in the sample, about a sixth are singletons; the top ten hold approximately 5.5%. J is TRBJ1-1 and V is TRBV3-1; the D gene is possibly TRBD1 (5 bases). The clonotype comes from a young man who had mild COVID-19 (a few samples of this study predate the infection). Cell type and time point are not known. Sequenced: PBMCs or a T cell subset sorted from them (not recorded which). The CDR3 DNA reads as TGTGCCAGCAGCCAAGGTTCCAGGGCCACTGAAGCTTTCTTT. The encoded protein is CASSQGSRATEAFF.